This entry concerns a single TCR beta chain. This may stem from a read error, because a much larger clone lies one nucleotide away. This CDR3 region has 17 residues. J lost 5 bases, V lost 4 bases, and 15 bases had no gene match. Samples came from axillary lymph nodes draining the breast cancer. The entry originates in a study of breast tumors, draining lymph nodes, adjacent tissues. Each CDR3 protein gets one entry after TCRdb re-called the multiplex PCR reads with MiXCR. The profile covers about 120,000 distinct CDR3 sequences, with just under 20% appearing a single time and over 3% taken by the ten largest.

The material sequenced was axillary lymph node tissue. V gene TRBV12-3 or TRBV12-4 combines with J gene TRBJ2-5; TRBD1 agrees at 8 bases. This sequence was found in a female donor with breast cancer. Some clones in this sample may be carry-over from other donors' samples. The CDR3 DNA follows: TGTGCCAGCAGTTGGGGCCGAGGACAGGGTTCGCTCGAGACCCAGTACTTC. Translating gives CASSWGRGQGSLETQYF.